The entry below describes one T cell receptor beta chain. The length of the CDR3 is 15 residues. V lost 8 bases and J lost 2, with 19 bases in between. Germline assignment: CDR1 MNHEY and CDR2 SVGAGI. The data derive from a study of blood T cell repertoires in COVID-19. Whole-study context: Samples came from the United States, Italy and Spain, spanning acute and convalescent COVID-19. Sources were T cells, B-cell-depleted T cells, or PBMCs; the material itself was cDNA or gDNA.

Source study methods: Quantification of nucleated cells was approximated via reference gene primer amplification. Repertoires were generated with immunoSEQ multiplex PCR, while TCRdb's copy carries only in-frame clones and drops some. Clone size and the V and J calls come from that table; the DNA yielded D and trimming. The top ten clones hold roughly 3.3% of a sample with a few hundred thousand clones, around 80% of them seen once. Sequences were obtained from peripheral blood. This chain links TRBV6-5 with TRBJ2-7; a possible D gene is TRBD2 (6 bases). The receptor comes from a woman aged 18-29 years with acute or convalescent COVID-19. The CDR3 protein is CASVWLGGQPYEQYF. CDR3 DNA: TGTGCCAGCGTGTGGCTGGGAGGCCAACCCTACGAGCAGTACTTC.